This T cell receptor (beta chain) was obtained from a study of shared clonotypes between healthy human individuals. Overall study findings and caveats: Sample collection involved blood only; tissue repertoires are likely different. Generally, naive subsets came out with larger estimated richness than memory subsets.

With regard to this clone: The antigen is unknown.

The data were produced by immunoSEQ multiplex PCR, yet TCRdb's version contains in-frame clones alone and is incomplete. The table includes approximately 940,000 clones, 60% to 85% detected once. There are 15 residues in the CDR3. Germline V gives CDR1 MGHRA, CDR2 YSYEKL. V lost 0 bases and J lost 13; bases outside the gene matches: 9. The TCR was taken from a man between 18 and 35 years old in good health. The J gene is TRBJ1-6, the V gene TRBV4-1; 7 nucleotides agree with TRBD1. Sequenced material: memory CD4+ T cells sorted from blood. The subset was: CD45RA-negative fraction. CDR3 amino acids: CASSQDGTDRSPLHF. Here the CDR3 DNA reads TGCGCCAGCAGCCAAGACGGGACAGATCGTTCGCCCCTCCACTTT.